Listed below are T cell receptor beta chains from one sample, sequenced in a study of blood T cell repertoires in COVID-19. Only in-frame clones appear in the TCRdb table, and some are missing; sequencing was by immunoSEQ multiplex PCR. The sample has 210,000 or so clones; roughly 89% are singletons. Sequencing input: peripheral blood. The source is a man in his fifties or sixties with acute or convalescent COVID-19. CDR3s include the opening cysteine and the closing phenylalanine or tryptophan. D genes are given only for firm matches. The size field is filled for only some rows; it gives once, few, many or a size class.

V	J	size	D	DNA	CDR3
TRBV5-1	TRBJ1-2	once	TRBD1	TGCGCCAGCAGCTCAGACAGGGGCACTAACTATGGCTACACCTTC	CASSSDRGTNYGYTF
TRBV10-3	TRBJ1-5	.	.	TGTGCCATCAGTGATACAAGCGACAGTAGCAATCAGCCCCAGCATTTT	CAISDTSDSSNQPQHF
TRBV19	TRBJ2-5	.	TRBD2	TGTGCCAGTAACCGGGAGTCTAGCGGGTCCGGGACCCAGTACTTC	CASNRESSGSGTQYF
TRBV5-1	TRBJ2-3	.	.	TGCGCCAGCAGCTTGACAGCCCGCACAGATACGCAGTATTTT	CASSLTARTDTQYF
TRBV10-2	TRBJ1-5	.	.	TGCGCCAGCAGTGGGGCAGATAGCAATCAGCCCCAGCATTTT	CASSGADSNQPQHF
TRBV15	TRBJ2-1	once	TRBD2	TGTGCCACCAGCAGAGAAAGGGGGAGCGGGAGAGGTATGGGCAATGAGCAGTTCTTC	CATSRERGSGRGMGNEQFF
TRBV7-9	TRBJ2-5	.	TRBD1	TGTGCCAGCAGCCGGGACAGGGACGGAAAGACCCAGTACTTC	CASSRDRDGKTQYF
TRBV19	TRBJ1-2	few	.	TGTGCCAGTAGTCCCCGGGCGGGTCTTAACTATGGCTACACCTTC	CASSPRAGLNYGYTF
TRBV4-1	TRBJ2-1	.	TRBD2	TGCGCCAGCAGCCAAGGACTAGCGGGAGGGCTTTACAATGAGCAGTTCTTC	CASSQGLAGGLYNEQFF
TRBV19	TRBJ1-5	.	TRBD1	TGTGCCAGTAGTACTATACAGGGGGCTCAGCAGCCCCAGCATTTT	CASSTIQGAQQPQHF
TRBV6-5	TRBJ2-7	.	.	TGTGCCAGCAGTTTTACTAGTAGGGGGGAGCAGTACTTC	CASSFTSRGEQYF
TRBV29-1	TRBJ2-5	.	TRBD2	TGCAGCGTTTCGGCCGGGACTAGCGGGAGTTCATCGAGGAGGACCCAGTACTTC	CSVSAGTSGSSSRRTQYF
TRBV29-1	TRBJ2-7	.	TRBD2	TGCAGCGTTGGACTAGCGGGTGGGCTCGAGCAGTACTTC	CSVGLAGGLEQYF
TRBV7-7	TRBJ2-5	.	TRBD1	TGTGCCAGCAGCTTAAGGGTTCCGGGACAGGTGGCAGAGACCCAGTACTTC	CASSLRVPGQVAETQYF
TRBV27	TRBJ1-5	.	TRBD1	TGTGCCAGCAGCGCTATCGGGACAGGGGCTTCGCCCCAGCATTTT	CASSAIGTGASPQHF
TRBV18	TRBJ2-7	.	.	TGTGCCAGCTCTCTTTCCCGACAGCCCGATGGATCATACGAGCAGTACTTC	CASSLSRQPDGSYEQYF
TRBV4-1	TRBJ1-2	.	.	TGCGCCAGCAGCCAAACCCCCCCAACCCTATGGGGCTACACCTTC	CASSQTPPTLWGYTF
TRBV5-4	TRBJ2-5	.	.	TGTGCCAGCAGATCGGGAGAGACCCAGTACTTC	CASRSGETQYF
TRBV4-2	TRBJ2-5	.	TRBD2	TGTGCCAGCAGCCAAACAGGGACTAGCGGGATAGGGAGGTACCAAGAGACCCAGTACTTC	CASSQTGTSGIGRYQETQYF
TRBV30	TRBJ2-3	.	.	TGTGCCTGGAGTACCCCTTTGCGGGGCACAGATACGCAGTATTTT	CAWSTPLRGTDTQYF
TRBV10-1	TRBJ1-1	.	TRBD1	TGCGCCAGTTCGGGGACAGGGTTGAACACTGAAGCTTTCTTT	CASSGTGLNTEAFF
TRBV24-1	TRBJ2-1	.	TRBD2	TGTGCCACCAGTGGATTAGCGGGAAGCTCCTACAATGAGCAGTTCTTC	CATSGLAGSSYNEQFF
TRBV6-2/TRBV6-3	TRBJ2-3	few	TRBD1	TGTGCCAGCAGTTACGGGGACAGGGTGAGGGATACGCAGTATTTT	CASSYGDRVRDTQYF
TRBV4-2	TRBJ2-2	.	TRBD2	TGTGCCAGCAGCCAAGGACTAGCGGGGGCCGCGAACACCGGGGAGCTGTTTTTT	CASSQGLAGAANTGELFF
TRBV5-1	TRBJ2-1	.	TRBD2	TGCGCCAGCAGCTTGGTGTCGCCGGGACTAAATGAGCAGTTCTTC	CASSLVSPGLNEQFF
TRBV7-2	TRBJ1-1	.	.	TGTGCCAGCAGCTTAGATCCCCCACTGTCCGCTTTCTTT	CASSLDPPLSAFF
TRBV9	TRBJ2-2	few	.	TGTGCCAGCAGCGTAAGAGGTAGCGGAACAAACACCGGGGAGCTGTTTTTT	CASSVRGSGTNTGELFF
TRBV28	TRBJ2-7	.	TRBD2	TGTGCCAGCAGTTTAGGGCCCCCCGCGGGGGTATTCTACGAGCAGTACTTC	CASSLGPPAGVFYEQYF
TRBV4-1	TRBJ1-1	.	.	TGCGCCAGCAGCCAATCATGGGGGGGCTACACTGAAGCTTTCTTT	CASSQSWGGYTEAFF
TRBV25-1	TRBJ2-2	.	.	TGTGCCAGCAGTGATTCAAGAGGATCACAGGGAAACACCGGGGAGCTGTTTTTT	CASSDSRGSQGNTGELFF
TRBV5-8	TRBJ1-4	.	.	TGTGCCAGCAGTCCCAGGGGAAAACTGTTTTTT	CASSPRGKLFF
TRBV10-3	TRBJ2-2	once	TRBD2	TGTGCCATCAGACCAGCGGGGTCGAACACCGGGGAGCTGTTTTTT	CAIRPAGSNTGELFF
TRBV7-2	TRBJ2-4	.	.	TGTGCCAGCAGCCCCGTCGGGGACATTCAGTACTTC	CASSPVGDIQYF
TRBV30	TRBJ2-7	.	.	TGTGCCTGGAGTGGAGTCAGGGTCGAGCAGTACTTC	CAWSGVRVEQYF